The 27 T cell receptor beta chains below come from one sample, sequenced in a study of cytomegalovirus exposure and HLA in healthy donors. It was with 60 Vbeta and 13 Jbeta primers that the PCR ran. This table comes from immunoSEQ multiplex PCR, and its TCRdb copy is limited to in-frame clones, with some not included. The sample carries 240,000 or so clones, about 80% recorded once. Sequences were obtained from PBMCs. These receptors all come from a middle-aged woman in good health and CMV-seropositive.

This clone occurred once. At the DNA level, this CDR3 is encoded by other sequences in the same sample as well. The chain joins TRBV6-5 to TRBJ1-4; D gene unclear. Germline CDR1 and CDR2: MNHEY and SVGAGI. Trimming took off 2 bases at V and 0 bases at J, with 4 bases between the two ends. The CDR3 runs 14 residues. This chain's CDR3 is CASSYRATNEKLFF. CDR3 nucleotides: TGTGCCAGCAGTTACCGTGCAACTAATGAAAAACTGTTTTTT.

This sequence joins TRBV30 and TRBJ1-2, with 8 bases that match TRBD1. V lost 2 bases, J lost 2 bases, and 10 bases stayed unmatched. This CDR3 contains 16 residues. From germline, CDR1 is GTSNPN and CDR2 SVGIG (reference sequence). The CDR3 DNA is TGTGCCTGGAGTTCCTCCCGGACAGGGAGGAACTATGGCTACACCTTC. This encodes CAWSSSRTGRNYGYTF.

This clone showed up just a few times. The gene calls are TRBV6-5 and TRBJ1-6; D ambiguous. Germline CDR1 is MNHEY and CDR2 is SVGAGI. Trimming stripped 2 bases from V and 10 bases from J, with 6 bases between. CDR3 length: 12 amino acids. The CDR3 protein is CASSYGQSPLHF. The CDR3 nucleotides read TGTGCCAGCAGTTACGGGCAATCACCCCTCCACTTT.

J is TRBJ2-3 and V is TRBV19, with 8 positions matching TRBD1. The CDR3 is made up of 16 amino acids. Germline trimming cut 4 bases from V and 6 bases from J; bases unmatched to any gene: 12. Per the germline V gene, CDR1 is LNHDA and CDR2 is SQIVND (reference sequence). CDR3 residues: CASSTRTGLPRDTQYF. In nucleotides, the CDR3 is TGTGCCAGTAGTACCCGGACAGGGCTCCCGCGGGATACGCAGTATTTT.

This chain links TRBV7-2 with TRBJ1-4; tentatively, D is TRBD1 (5 bases). The CDR3 has 13 amino acids. Germline-derived CDR1 and CDR2 are SGHTA and FQGNSA. V gave up 9 bases and J gave up 5 bases, with 13 bases separating them. In DNA, the CDR3 is TGTGCCAGTTTAGCGGGGCCCAATGAAAAACTGTTTTTT. Amino acid sequence: CASLAGPNEKLFF. Looking up the rest from reference TRBV7-2 and TRBJ1-4 gives the full variable domain: GAGVSQSPSNKVTEKGKDVELRCDPISGHTALYWYRQSLGQGLEFLIYFQGNSAPDKSGLPSDRFSAERTGGSVSTLTIQRTQQEDSAVYLCASLAGPNEKLFFGSGTQLSVL.

The chain uses TRBV5-3 and TRBJ1-5; a possible D gene is TRBD1 (5 bases). TRBV5-3 is treated as an ORF (open reading frame) with a function not yet certain. The CDR3 has 20 amino acids. V lost 2 bases and J 0 bases, leaving 24 bases between the germline ends. The CDR3: CARSFPPSPSGGNSNQPQHF. The DNA for the CDR3 is TGTGCCAGAAGCTTTCCTCCCTCCCCCTCGGGGGGAAATAGCAATCAGCCCCAGCATTTT.

The rearrangement uses TRBV13 and TRBJ2-1; 16 nucleotides match TRBD2. The CDR3 has 18 residues. Germline CDR1 reads PRHDT; CDR2 reads FYEKMQ (reference sequence). J lost 0 bases, V lost 4 bases, and 3 bases had no gene match. The CDR3 sequence: CASSSGTSGRASYNEQFF. The CDR3 bases are TGTGCCAGCAGCTCCGGGACTAGCGGGAGGGCCTCCTACAATGAGCAGTTCTTC.

This clone was observed a handful of times. The genes are TRBV27 and TRBJ2-3; 8 bases are a match to TRBD2. The CDR3 is 15 residues long. Trimming took 3 bases from V and 3 from J; bases not matched to a gene: 5. Germline V CDR1 and CDR2: MNHEY, SMNVEV (reference sequence). The CDR3 coding sequence is TGTGCCAGCAGTTTCGGGACTAGGAGGACAGATACGCAGTATTTT. Translating it yields CASSFGTRRTDTQYF.

The genes are TRBV7-8 and TRBJ2-3; 9 nucleotides agree with TRBD1. Germline CDR1 reads SGHVS; CDR2 reads FQNEAQ. This CDR3 has 17 residues. After removal of 7 bases from V and 2 bases from J, the junction contained 13 bases not matched to a gene. CDR3 residues: CASNSGQGYSYTDTQYF. CDR3 nucleotide sequence: TGTGCCAGCAACTCGGGACAGGGCTATTCTTACACAGATACGCAGTATTTT.

This chain connects TRBV30 to TRBJ1-4; 9 positions agree with TRBD1. The V gene's germline CDR1 is GTSNPN and CDR2 SVGIG (reference sequence). J gave up 7 bases and V 2 bases, and 5 bases lay outside the gene matches. The CDR3 runs 14 residues. CDR3 amino acids: CAWSRTGGREKLFF. CDR3 coding DNA: TGTGCCTGGAGTCGAACAGGGGGCCGTGAAAAACTGTTTTTT.

The chain carries TRBV4-2 and TRBJ2-1; D is possibly TRBD2 (7 bases). The germline V and J ends were trimmed by 4 bases and 4 bases, with 17 bases remaining between them. CDR3 length equals 16 residues. CDR1 is LGHNA, CDR2 YNFKEQ, per germline. The CDR3 sequence: CASSRRQEGGYNEQFF. Here the CDR3 DNA reads TGTGCCAGCAGCCGCAGGCAGGAGGGGGGGTACAATGAGCAGTTCTTC.

V gene TRBV14 combines with J gene TRBJ2-1; 7 bases fit TRBD2. The CDR3 is 13 residues long. J lost 6 bases, V lost 4 bases, and 3 bases had no gene match. CDR1 and CDR2 from the germline V gene are SGHDN and FVKESK. CDR3 residues: CASSPTSRNEQFF. For the CDR3, the DNA is TGTGCCAGCAGCCCGACTAGCCGCAATGAGCAGTTCTTC.

The chain is built from TRBV5-1 and TRBJ2-3; D perhaps matches TRBD1 (6 bases). The CDR3 has 16 amino acids. The V and J ends lost 1 base and 3 bases respectively, with 15 bases between them. Germline V CDR1 and CDR2: SGHRS, YFSETQ. CDR3 sequence reads: CASSLSDSLMTDTQYF. As DNA, the CDR3 is TGCGCCAGCAGCTTGTCGGACAGTTTAATGACAGATACGCAGTATTTT.

The chain has TRBV6-5 and TRBJ2-7; D may be TRBD2 (5 bases). The CDR3 totals 16 residues. Deletions cut 0 bases from V and 5 bases from J, with 17 bases between. The germline V gene has CDR1 MNHEY and CDR2 SVGAGI. The CDR3 DNA is TGTGCCAGCAGTTACTCGAACCCGGGTACTAGTCACGAGCAGTACTTC. Translated, it gives CASSYSNPGTSHEQYF.

Points on this clone: Other nucleotide sequences from this sample produce the same CDR3. The gene calls are TRBV7-9 and TRBJ1-1, with TRBD1 identical over 8 bases. V gave up 3 bases and J gave up 1 base; unmatched junction bases: 1. Germline CDR1 and CDR2: SEHNR and FQNEAQ (reference sequence). The CDR3 has 14 amino acids. In DNA, the CDR3 is TGTGCCAGCAGCTTGGGGACAGGGAACACTGAAGCTTTCTTT. It codes for CASSLGTGNTEAFF.

Points on this clone: One end of the junction is discordant with germline, which a read error may explain. The sample contains more than one DNA sequence encoding this CDR3. The rearrangement links TRBV19 to TRBJ1-1, with a possible D match to TRBD1 (6 bases). The CDR3 totals 14 residues. Germline CDR1 and CDR2: LNHDA and SQIVND (reference sequence). The CDR3 DNA reads TGTGCCAGTAGTCTAAGGAGCAGGGGTACTGAGGCTTTCTTT. The encoded protein is CASSLRSRGTEAFF.

The chain uses TRBV2 and TRBJ1-5; 8 bases match TRBD1. J gave up 4 bases and V 6 bases, and 8 bases lay outside the gene matches. This CDR3 comprises 15 residues. Germline CDR1 is SNHLY and CDR2 is FYNNEI. This CDR3 is CASRETGVGNQPQHF. Written as DNA, the CDR3 is TGTGCCAGCAGAGAGACAGGGGTAGGAAATCAGCCCCAGCATTTT.

V is TRBV27 and J is TRBJ2-7; 9 nucleotides align to TRBD1. Germline-derived CDR1 and CDR2 are MNHEY and SMNVEV (reference sequence). The length of the CDR3 is 15 residues. Trimming removed 3 bases from V and 6 bases from J; junction bases left unmatched: 9. DNA of the CDR3: TGTGCCAGCAGTTTGTCCCATGGGACAGGGCCCGAGCAGTACTTC. This encodes CASSLSHGTGPEQYF.

The chain is built from TRBV18 and TRBJ2-5; D is unresolved. The J call could be wrong; TRBJ2-7 is a better fit for the DNA end. CDR3 length: 13 amino acids. The germline V gene encodes CDR1 KGHSH and CDR2 LQKENI. Here the CDR3 reads CASSPAAVYEQYF. The CDR3 DNA reads as TGTGCCAGCTCACCAGCGGCAGTCTACGAGCAGTACTTC.

The chain joins TRBV7-9 to TRBJ2-1; TRBD2 matches at 10 bases. V lost 2 bases, J lost 4 bases, and 5 bases stayed unmatched. CDR3 length equals 16 residues. Germline V gene lookup returns CDR1 SEHNR and CDR2 FQNEAQ (reference sequence). Written as DNA, the CDR3 is TGTGCCAGCAGCTTACTGAGGACTAGCGGATACAATGAGCAGTTCTTC. It is translated as CASSLLRTSGYNEQFF.

The chain has TRBV9 and TRBJ1-1, with D unresolved. The CDR3 is 14 residues long. V lost 7 bases, J lost 1 base, and 14 bases lay in between. CDR1 is SGDLS, CDR2 YYNGEE, per germline. The CDR3 reads CASGRESPNTEAFF. The CDR3 DNA follows: TGTGCCAGCGGGAGGGAGAGTCCGAACACTGAAGCTTTCTTT. The full variable domain, rest sourced from reference TRBV9 and TRBJ1-1, is DSGVTQTPKHLITATGQRVTLRCSPRSGDLSVYWYQQSLDQGLQFLIQYYNGEERAKGNILERFSAQQFPDLHSELNLSSLELGDSALYFCASGRESPNTEAFFGQGTRLTVV.

The chain combines TRBV30 with TRBJ1-4; 10 bases align to TRBD1. Germline assignment: CDR1 GTSNPN and CDR2 SVGIG (reference sequence). V lost 0 bases and J lost 7; bases outside the gene matches: 5. The CDR3 covers 15 residues. The CDR3 bases are TGTGCCTGGAGTGTAGGACAGGGGGTAACTGAAAAACTGTTTTTT. As protein: CAWSVGQGVTEKLFF.

The chain combines TRBV11-3 with TRBJ2-2; TRBD2 is a possible D gene (6 bases). Trimming stripped 3 bases from V and 0 bases from J, with 8 bases between. The germline V gene encodes CDR1 SGHNT and CDR2 YENEEA. This CDR3 comprises 15 residues. The DNA for the CDR3 is TGTGCCAGCAGCTTTGGGACTTCGAACACCGGGGAGCTGTTTTTT. It translates to CASSFGTSNTGELFF.

The CDR3 bases are TGCGCCAGCAGCCGGGACTACAGGGAGACCCAGTACTTC. Translation: CASSRDYRETQYF. The V gene is TRBV5-1, the J gene TRBJ2-5; 7 bases map to TRBD2. Trimming removed 4 bases from V and 5 bases from J; junction bases left unmatched: 5. The germline gives CDR1 SGHRS, CDR2 YFSETQ. The CDR3 runs 13 residues. Variable domain in full (rest from reference TRBV5-1 and TRBJ2-5): KAGVTQTPRYLIKTRGQQVTLSCSPISGHRSVSWYQQTPGQGLQFLFEYFSETQRNKGNFPGRFSGRQFSNSRSEMNVSTLELGDSALYLCASSRDYRETQYFGPGTRLLVL.

This sequence joins TRBV30 and TRBJ2-5; TRBD2 aligns across 12 bases. CDR1 is GTSNPN and CDR2 is SVGIG in the germline V gene (reference sequence). With V trimmed by 0 bases and J by 4 bases, 0 bases remained unmatched. CDR3 length: 14 residues. CDR3 coding DNA: TGTGCCTGGAGTGTGGGACTAGCGGGAGAGACCCAGTACTTC. Translating gives CAWSVGLAGETQYF. The entire variable domain, with the rest obtained from reference TRBV30 and TRBJ2-5, is as follows: SQTIHQWPATLVQPVGSPLSLECTVEGTSNPNLYWYRQAAGRGLQLLFYSVGIGQISSEVPQNLSASRPQDRQFILSSKKLLLSDSGFYLCAWSVGLAGETQYFGPGTRLLVL.

CDR3 residues: CAWSPQETQYF. The CDR3 coding sequence is TGTGCCTGGAGCCCACAAGAGACCCAGTACTTC. The V gene is TRBV30, the J gene TRBJ2-5; no clear D gene. The CDR3 has 11 amino acids. The V end lost 3 bases, the J end lost 2 bases, and 4 bases lay between the germline ends. The V gene's germline CDR1 is GTSNPN and CDR2 SVGIG (reference sequence).

The rearrangement links TRBV5-4 to TRBJ2-3, with 7 bases aligning to TRBD2. J lost 2 bases, V lost 0 bases, and 9 bases had no gene match. CDR3 length: 17 amino acids. In germline, CDR1 is SGHNT, CDR2 YYREEE (reference sequence). CDR3 bases: TGTGCCAGCAGCTTGGCAGGGCGGGGGAGCCTCACAGATACGCAGTATTTT. This encodes CASSLAGRGSLTDTQYF.